This T cell receptor (beta chain) appears in the sequencing data of a study of cytomegalovirus exposure and HLA in healthy donors. Overall study results and limits: TCR beta chains numbering more than 150 were designated cytomegalovirus-associated.

It was with 60 Vbeta and 13 Jbeta primers that the PCR ran. Profiling relied on immunoSEQ multiplex PCR, and the TCRdb table lists in-frame clones only, not all of them. The sample table sets out roughly 120,000 clones. On this clone itself: Antigen: not known.

CDR1 and CDR2 (germline): MNHEY, SVGAGI. Trimming took off 7 bases at V and 4 bases at J, with 10 bases between the two ends. The CDR3 is 12 residues long. This TCR derives from a young man in good health and CMV-seronegative. Specimen: PBMCs. V and J are TRBV6-5 and TRBJ1-2; D call uncertain. CDR3 in amino acids: CASTDGGYGYTF. The DNA for the CDR3 is TGTGCCAGCACTGACGGAGGCTATGGCTACACCTTC.